Listed below are T cell receptor beta chains from one sample, sequenced in a study of blood T cell repertoires in COVID-19. Measured with immunoSEQ multiplex PCR; TCRdb has only the in-frame clones, and not every one. The sample carries 190,000 or so clones, around 86% recorded once. Sequenced material: peripheral blood. These receptors were taken from a man between 40 and 49 years old with active or convalescent COVID-19. CDR3s include the opening cysteine and the closing phenylalanine or tryptophan. D genes are given only for firm matches. Expanded clones are given a class, and other clones once, few, many or no size at all.

j_gene,d_gene,v_gene,abundance,len,CDR3nt,CDR3aa
TRBJ1-1,TRBD1,TRBV10-3,.,13,TGTGCCATCAGTGACCCTGACAGGGCCGAAGCTTTCTTT,CAISDPDRAEAFF
TRBJ1-2,.,TRBV30,.,14,TGTGCCTGGAGTGTAGGGGCAGGGCTCTATGGCTACACCTTC,CAWSVGAGLYGYTF
TRBJ1-5,.,TRBV19,.,14,TGTGCCAGTAGTACCGGAGGGTCAGCCCAGCCCCAGCATTTT,CASSTGGSAQPQHF
TRBJ2-2,.,TRBV5-4,.,13,TGTGCCAGCCTAGCAGTGAACACCGGGGAGCTGTTTTTT,CASLAVNTGELFF
TRBJ2-5,TRBD2,TRBV7-9,.,15,TGTGCCAGCAGTCCACGCGGGGGGGCGGAAGAGACCCAGTACTTC,CASSPRGGAEETQYF
TRBJ2-7,.,TRBV5-1,few,12,TGCGCCAGCAGGTACAGGGAAGGCGAGCAGTACTTC,CASRYREGEQYF
TRBJ1-2,.,TRBV10-3,.,14,TGTGCCATCAGTGAGATGGAGGGGCGGGAAGGCTACACCTTC,CAISEMEGREGYTF
TRBJ2-1,TRBD2,TRBV4-2,.,15,TGTGCCAGCAGCCAAGTGGGCGGGGGGGACAATGAGCAGTTCTTC,CASSQVGGGDNEQFF
TRBJ2-7,.,TRBV4-3,.,16,TGCGCCAGCAGCCAATCTGTCCGGGACTTGATCTACGAGCAGTACTTC,CASSQSVRDLIYEQYF
TRBJ2-5,TRBD2,TRBV30,.,15,TGTGCCTGGAGTCAGTATGGCGGGGGGAAAGTGACCCAGTACTTC,CAWSQYGGGKVTQYF
TRBJ1-4,.,TRBV28,few,14,TGTGCCAGCAGTTTCGGGCAGGGTAATGAAAAACTGTTTTTT,CASSFGQGNEKLFF
TRBJ1-6,.,TRBV1,.,14,TGCACCAGCGGAATGGGACAGGGAAATTCACCCCTCCACTTT,CTSGMGQGNSPLHF
TRBJ2-3,.,TRBV6-2/TRBV6-3,.,14,TGTGCCAGCAGTTTTTCACTAGCTTCAGATACGCAGTATTTT,CASSFSLASDTQYF
TRBJ1-5,.,TRBV18,.,13,TGTGCCAGCTCACCCAATAGCAATCAGCCCCAGCATTTT,CASSPNSNQPQHF
TRBJ2-7,.,TRBV4-2,once,11,TGTGCCAGCAGCCAAGACAGGGCGCAGTACTTC,CASSQDRAQYF
TRBJ1-2,TRBD1,TRBV2,.,14,TGTGCCAGCAGTGAGGCGACAGGGTTAGATGGCTACACCTTC,CASSEATGLDGYTF
TRBJ2-7,.,TRBV21-1,.,13,TGTGCCAGCAGCAAAGTGAGCAAGCACGAGCAGTACTTC,CASSKVSKHEQYF
TRBJ2-1,TRBD2,TRBV4-1,.,16,TGCGCCAGCAGCCAAGGGACTAGCGGAAAGTACAATGAGCAGTTCTTC,CASSQGTSGKYNEQFF
TRBJ2-5,.,TRBV7-2,.,13,TGTGCCAGCGGGATTTACGGGGGAGAGACCCAGTACTTC,CASGIYGGETQYF
TRBJ1-5,TRBD1,TRBV9,.,15,TGTGCCAGCAGCTCACAGGGGGGGATCAATCAGCCCCAGCATTTT,CASSSQGGINQPQHF
TRBJ2-5,TRBD2,TRBV11-2,once,16,TGTGCCAGCAGCTTAGGTCCTAGCGGCGACCAAGAGACCCAGTACTTC,CASSLGPSGDQETQYF
TRBJ1-6,.,TRBV6-2/TRBV6-3,.,17,TGTGCCAGCAGTGCAGTACTCTACAGCTCCTATAATTCACCCCTCCACTTT,CASSAVLYSSYNSPLHF
TRBJ1-4,.,TRBV9,.,13,TGTGCCAGCAGGTCCGCAACTAATGAAAAACTGTTTTTT,CASRSATNEKLFF
TRBJ2-1,.,TRBV11-3,.,15,TGTGCCAGCAGCTCACGAGGGGGGGCCTACAATGAGCAGTTCTTC,CASSSRGGAYNEQFF
TRBJ1-5,.,TRBV28,.,15,TGTGCCAGCAGTTTAAGCCAGGGAGGGGGTCAGCCCCAGCATTTT,CASSLSQGGGQPQHF
TRBJ2-5,TRBD2,TRBV9,few,16,TGTGCCAGCAGCGTAGGAACTAGCGGGGTTCGTGAGACCCAGTACTTC,CASSVGTSGVRETQYF
TRBJ2-7,TRBD2,TRBV18,.,14,TGTGCCAGCTCACCAATGACTAGCGGGGCCGAGCAGTACTTC,CASSPMTSGAEQYF
TRBJ1-5,.,TRBV1,.,15,TGCACCAGCAGCCAGCAGGGAGGCCGGGGGAAACCCCAGCATTTT,CTSSQQGGRGKPQHF
TRBJ1-5,TRBD1,TRBV4-2,.,16,TGTGCCAGCAGCGACGAGGGACAGATTAGCAATCAGCCCCAGCATTTT,CASSDEGQISNQPQHF
TRBJ1-1,.,TRBV7-2,.,15,TGTGCCAGCAGCCCCGAATCCAGGGTCTTCACTGAAGCTTTCTTT,CASSPESRVFTEAFF
TRBJ2-3,TRBD1,TRBV18,.,15,TGTGCCAGCTCACTGCGACAGGGCGGCACAGATACGCAGTATTTT,CASSLRQGGTDTQYF
TRBJ2-7,TRBD1,TRBV10-3,.,16,TGTGCCATCAGTGGGGGGACAGGTGGATTCCCCGCCGAGCAGTACTTC,CAISGGTGGFPAEQYF
TRBJ2-1,.,TRBV27,.,13,TGTGCCAGCAGTTTGGGGCTTTACAATGAGCAGTTCTTC,CASSLGLYNEQFF
TRBJ2-7,TRBD2,TRBV18,.,14,TGTGCCAGCTCACCATCGGGGGGTAGGTACGAGCAGTACTTC,CASSPSGGRYEQYF
TRBJ1-5,.,TRBV7-9,few,13,TGTGCCAGCAGCTTAGGTGAGGGCCAGCCCCAGCATTTT,CASSLGEGQPQHF
TRBJ1-1,.,TRBV7-3,.,14,TGTGCCAGCAGCTTAACGTCAGGGGACACTGAAGCTTTCTTT,CASSLTSGDTEAFF
TRBJ2-1,TRBD1,TRBV5-1,.,14,TGCGCCAGCAGCTCGGACAGGTCGTACAATGAGCAGTTCTTC,CASSSDRSYNEQFF
TRBJ2-7,TRBD1,TRBV7-2,.,15,TGTGCCAGCAGCTTAGCCAGGGACAGGACTACCGAGCAGTACTTC,CASSLARDRTTEQYF
TRBJ2-3,TRBD2,TRBV19,.,16,TGTGCCAGTAGCCGAGCGGGGGCCCCCGGAGGGGATACGCAGTATTTT,CASSRAGAPGGDTQYF
TRBJ1-5,.,TRBV5-1,few,14,TGCGCCAGCAGCTTGGGGGGGCCCAATAAGCCCCAGCATTTT,CASSLGGPNKPQHF
TRBJ2-7,.,TRBV5-8,few,14,TGTGCCAGCAGCTTGTGGCGGATAGACTACGAGCAGTACTTC,CASSLWRIDYEQYF
TRBJ1-5,.,TRBV30,.,15,TGTGCCTGGTTCATCCCCCCTTGCAGGGATCAGCCCCAGCATTTT,CAWFIPPCRDQPQHF
TRBJ1-3,TRBD1,TRBV5-5,.,15,TGTGCCAGCAGCCCTACAGGGGTTTCTGGAAACACCATATATTTT,CASSPTGVSGNTIYF
TRBJ2-3,TRBD1,TRBV5-1,.,16,TGCGCCAGCAGCCCAGGACAGGGATACAGCACAGATACGCAGTATTTT,CASSPGQGYSTDTQYF
TRBJ1-4,TRBD1,TRBV11-2,.,17,TGTGCCAGCAGCTTACGACAGGGGAGGGGTACTAATGAAAAACTGTTTTTT,CASSLRQGRGTNEKLFF
TRBJ2-5,.,TRBV27,.,11,TGTGCCAGCGGCTACCAAGAGACCCAGTACTTC,CASGYQETQYF